What follows are 20 T cell receptor beta chains derived from one specimen sequenced in a study of CD8 T cell repertoires and HIV-1 epitope variants. No cognate antigen is known for these TCRs. Sequenced by immunoSEQ multiplex PCR; TCRdb stores in-frame clones only, minus some. This sample has about 5,600 clones, with about three fifths found just once. The sequenced material came from cultured CD8+ T cells derived from PBMCs. The receptors here all came from a male donor with HIV.

This clone was seen once. The V and J genes are TRBV7-8 and TRBJ1-5; tentatively, D is TRBD1 (6 bases). V was pared by 5 bases and J by 0 bases, with 17 bases between. The CDR3 contains 17 residues. Germline CDR1 is SGHVS and CDR2 is FQNEAQ. CDR3 sequence (DNA): TGTGCCAGCAGCCCCTGGAGGGGGGATTATAGCAATCAGCCCCAGCATTTT. Amino acid sequence: CASSPWRGDYSNQPQHF.

This clone was seen a handful of times. The chain joins TRBV7-6 to TRBJ2-7; possible D gene TRBD2, 6 bases. V was cut by 5 bases and J by 4 bases, with 21 bases left in between. CDR1 is SGHVS, CDR2 FNYEAQ, per germline. The CDR3 spans 16 residues. The DNA of the CDR3 is TGTGCCAGCAGCCCTGCCGTCGGGGGAACCGTTTACGAGCAGTACTTC. As protein: CASSPAVGGTVYEQYF.

A few counts support this clone. This chain joins TRBV4-3 and TRBJ2-1; perhaps TRBD2 as D (5 bases). There are 17 residues in the CDR3. Trimming pared 1 base from V and 8 bases from J, leaving 21 bases between. Germline lookup yields CDR1 LGHNA and CDR2 YSLEER. CDR3 nucleotides: TGCGCCAGCAGCCAAGCCCCCCTACCACTAGATCTAGATGAGCAGTTCTTC. This codes for CASSQAPLPLDLDEQFF.

This clone was picked up a small number of times. This chain joins TRBV5-3 and TRBJ2-1, with 7 bases matching TRBD2. TRBV5-3 is designated an ORF whose function remains uncertain. After removal of 4 bases from V and 0 bases from J, the junction contained 13 bases not matched to a gene. This CDR3 comprises 18 residues. CDR3 sequence (DNA): TGTGCCAGAAGCGCCCTACCTAGCGGCCCTAGCTCCTACAATGAGCAGTTCTTC. Its translation is CARSALPSGPSSYNEQFF.

The genes are TRBV15 and TRBJ1-1; D is uncertain. CDR1 and CDR2 (germline): LNHNV, YYDKDF (reference sequence). V was trimmed by 6 bases and J by 4 bases, leaving 24 bases between them. CDR3 size: 17 residues. The CDR3, as DNA: TGTGCCACCAGTACGGATGTGGCCTCTGAGGCTGGCACTGAAGCTTTCTTT. Translation gives CATSTDVASEAGTEAFF.

The rearrangement joins TRBV13 to TRBJ1-1; D uncertain. The V end was cut by 1 base, the J end by 4 bases, with 7 bases between. The CDR3 length is 13 residues. Looked up from germline, CDR1 is PRHDT and CDR2 is FYEKMQ (reference sequence). The CDR3 spells CASSLEGSTEAFF. CDR3 coding DNA: TGTGCCAGCAGCTTAGAAGGGAGCACTGAAGCTTTCTTT.

V is TRBV7-9 and J is TRBJ2-6; 7 positions match TRBD1. V dropped 4 bases and J dropped 14; count of bases not matched to a gene: 5. CDR1 SEHNR and CDR2 FQNEAQ come from the germline V gene (reference sequence). The CDR3 extends over 12 amino acids. CDR3 bases: TGTGCCAGCAGCTACACAGGGGTCCTCCTGACTTTC. Translating gives CASSYTGVLLTF. Together with reference TRBV7-9 and TRBJ2-6, the CDR3 gives the full variable domain: DTGVSQNPRHKITKRGQNVTFRCDPISEHNRLYWYRQTLGQGPEFLTYFQNEAQLEKSRLLSDRFSAERPKGSFSTLEIQRTEQGDSAMYLCASSYTGVLLTFGAGSRLTVL.

This clone was counted only a few times. The V and J genes are TRBV28 and TRBJ1-2; D is uncertain. V shed 2 bases and J shed 8 bases, with 18 bases lying between them. Germline CDR1 MDHEN, CDR2 SYDVKM. CDR3 length: 15 residues. The CDR3 DNA is TGTGCCAGCAGTTTAGAAGGGTACCCACTTTGGGGCTACACCTTC. It is translated as CASSLEGYPLWGYTF.

The chain couples TRBV9 to TRBJ1-2; TRBD1 matches at 7 bases. This CDR3 comprises 16 residues. Germline V CDR1 and CDR2: SGDLS, YYNGEE. V lost 6 bases, J lost 0 bases, and 11 bases stayed unmatched. In DNA, the CDR3 is TGTGCCAGCACGACGACAGGGCAATCATCTAACTATGGCTACACCTTC. Translating it yields CASTTTGQSSNYGYTF.

The chain couples TRBV28 to TRBJ2-1, with a weak D call TRBD2 (6 bases). The germline V gene has CDR1 MDHEN and CDR2 SYDVKM. V dropped 4 bases and J dropped 10 bases, with 14 bases sitting between them. This CDR3 region has 13 residues. The CDR3 DNA reads as TGTGCCAGCAGTTCCTCGGGGGATTGGGAGCAGTTCTTC. Translated, it gives CASSSSGDWEQFF.

In this sample, this clone turned up once. The J gene is TRBJ1-1, the V gene TRBV7-2; TRBD1 matches 9 bases. This CDR3 has 15 amino acids. In germline, CDR1 is SGHTA, CDR2 FQGNSA. V trimming: 5 bases; J trimming: 0 bases; junction bases outside the gene matches: 4. The CDR3 DNA reads as TGTGCCAGCAGCCTGGGACAGGGCCTGAACACTGAAGCTTTCTTT. Its protein is CASSLGQGLNTEAFF. Full variable domain (remainder filled in from reference TRBV7-2 and TRBJ1-1): GAGVSQSPSNKVTEKGKDVELRCDPISGHTALYWYRQSLGQGLEFLIYFQGNSAPDKSGLPSDRFSAERTGGSVSTLTIQRTQQEDSAVYLCASSLGQGLNTEAFFGQGTRLTVV.

V is TRBV5-5 and J is TRBJ2-1; possibly TRBD1 for D (5 bases). There are 16 residues in the CDR3. Germline lookup yields CDR1 SGHKS and CDR2 YYEKEE (reference sequence). V was cut by 2 bases and J by 0 bases, with 12 bases left in between. The CDR3 spells CASSLSDKGSYNEQFF. Here the CDR3 DNA reads TGTGCCAGCAGCTTATCGGACAAGGGCTCCTACAATGAGCAGTTCTTC.

The chain uses TRBV28 and TRBJ2-7, with 10 bases fitting TRBD1. The CDR3 sequence is 17 residues long. Germline V gene data show CDR1 as MDHEN and CDR2 as SYDVKM. J gave up 2 bases and V 4 bases, and 11 bases lay outside the gene matches. CDR3 sequence reads: CASSSGTGVLHPYEQYF. The CDR3 nucleotides are TGTGCCAGCAGTTCCGGGACAGGGGTCCTACATCCCTACGAGCAGTACTTC. Combining the CDR3 with reference TRBV28 and TRBJ2-7 gives the whole variable domain DVKVTQSSRYLVKRTGEKVFLECVQDMDHENMFWYRQDPGLGLRLIYFSYDVKMKEKGDIPEGYSVSREKKERFSLILESASTNQTSMYLCASSSGTGVLHPYEQYFGPGTRLTVT.

V is TRBV7-6 and J is TRBJ2-5; 13 nucleotides agree with TRBD2. Trimming cost V 2 bases and J 3 bases; bases outside gene matches: 3. Germline V CDR1 and CDR2: SGHVS, FNYEAQ. The CDR3 runs to 16 residues. The CDR3: CASSLLGLAGEETQYF. The CDR3 nucleotides are TGTGCCAGCAGCTTACTTGGACTAGCGGGGGAAGAGACCCAGTACTTC.

The V and J genes are TRBV7-2 and TRBJ1-4; a weak D match, TRBD1 (6 bases). Per the germline V gene, CDR1 is SGHTA and CDR2 is FQGNSA. Trimming took 5 bases from V and 9 from J, leaving 25 bases between them. The CDR3 spans 17 residues. CDR3 amino acids: CASSPTGGAGTRKKLFF. DNA for the CDR3: TGTGCCAGCAGCCCAACGGGGGGGGCGGGGACGAGGAAAAAACTGTTTTTT.

J is TRBJ1-2 and V is TRBV5-5; maybe TRBD1 (5 bases). This CDR3 spans 13 amino acids. Germline V CDR1 and CDR2: SGHKS, YYEKEE (reference sequence). The ends were cut back, 1 base at V and 6 bases at J, with 10 bases in the middle. CDR3 sequence reads: CASSLMGVDGYTF. CDR3 nucleotide sequence: TGTGCCAGCAGCTTGATGGGGGTAGATGGCTACACCTTC. The complete variable domain, with remaining parts taken from reference TRBV5-5 and TRBJ1-2, reads DAGVTQSPTHLIKTRGQQVTLRCSPISGHKSVSWYQQVLGQGPQFIFQYYEKEERGRGNFPDRFSARQFPNYSSELNVNALLLGDSALYLCASSLMGVDGYTFGSGTRLTVV.

The chain carries TRBV19 and TRBJ2-7; D could derive from TRBD1 or TRBD2 (6 bases each). The CDR3 runs 16 residues. The germline V and J ends were trimmed by 9 bases and 2 bases, with 23 bases remaining between them. Germline lookup yields CDR1 LNHDA and CDR2 SQIVND (reference sequence). The CDR3 protein is CASPWGEHRDPYEQYF. Written as DNA, the CDR3 is TGTGCCAGCCCCTGGGGGGAACACAGGGATCCCTACGAGCAGTACTTC.

There are a few counts of this clone. The CDR3 bases are TGTGCCAGCAGTTCGACAGCATACGAGCAGTACTTC. It specifies CASSSTAYEQYF. The genes are TRBV27 and TRBJ2-7, with D maybe TRBD1 (5 bases). This CDR3 comprises 12 residues. Germline-derived CDR1 and CDR2 are MNHEY and SMNVEV (reference sequence). Trimming stripped 4 bases from V and 4 bases from J, with 8 bases between.

The chain uses TRBV28 and TRBJ1-2, with TRBD1 as a possible D gene (6 bases). This CDR3 region has 13 residues. Germline CDR1 reads MDHEN; CDR2 reads SYDVKM. The germline V and J ends were trimmed by 3 bases and 2 bases, with 7 bases remaining between them. CDR3 sequence: CASSFGQNYGYTF. CDR3 DNA sequence: TGTGCCAGCAGTTTTGGACAGAACTATGGCTACACCTTC.

The chain employs TRBV27 and TRBJ2-3, with 10 bases that match TRBD1. There are 16 residues in the CDR3. Germline-derived CDR1 and CDR2 are MNHEY and SMNVEV (reference sequence). V shed 4 bases and J 5 bases; nucleotides not matched to a gene: 9. The CDR3 DNA reads as TGTGCCAGCAGTTCTCGGGACAGGGGCCCCGTAGATACGCAGTATTTT. Its protein product is CASSSRDRGPVDTQYF.